This T cell receptor beta chain originates from a study of long-term antiretroviral therapy in people with HIV. Whole-study findings and limits: At every time point, clones expanded before ART dominated the repertoire. CDR3 length ranges were narrower in HIV repertoires than in controls. The data indicate that diversity increased after ART but remained below transplant donor controls.

HIV-positive participants all received treatment in the United States. A v3.0 immunoSEQ assay was performed at survey level. Generated by immunoSEQ multiplex PCR, the TCRdb table keeps only in-frame clones and is missing some. This table holds around 37,000 clones, roughly 85% found once. About this clone: The antigen is not known.

This CDR3 region has 14 residues. Looked up from germline, CDR1 is MNHEY and CDR2 is SVGAGI. V shed 4 bases and J shed 7 bases, with 13 bases lying between them. This clonotype was obtained from a young man with HIV. The rearrangement uses TRBV6-5 and TRBJ1-4; D possibly corresponds to TRBD1 (6 bases). The material sequenced was unsorted PBMCs, taken roughly 3.5 years after starting antiretroviral therapy. CDR3: CASSSRGGGEKLFF. CDR3 nucleotides: TGTGCCAGCAGTTCCCGAGGGGGAGGTGAAAAACTGTTTTTT.